The 24 T cell receptor beta chains given below trace back to one sample, sequenced in a study of blood T cells in healthy people across ages. For the second PCR, which ran for about 6 to 11 cycles, a sample-barcoded 5' primer and a J-beta primer mix were used. MiXCR, applied by TCRdb to the 5' RACE reads, yields one record per CDR3 protein. Among some 1,500,000 distinct CDR3 sequences, approximately 39% were seen once, and the ten largest hold about 4%. Sequencing was performed on blood. These receptors originate from a woman between 18 and 29 years old in good health.

The chain joins TRBV2 to TRBJ1-2; no definite D call. Germline CDR1 reads SNHLY; CDR2 reads FYNNEI. The germline V and J ends were trimmed by 5 bases and 4 bases, with 17 bases remaining between them. The CDR3 sequence is 15 residues long. The CDR3 DNA is TGTGCCAGCAGTTTAAAGCAGGTCAGCACCTATGGCTACACCTTC. Amino acids: CASSLKQVSTYGYTF. Based on the CDR3 plus reference TRBV2 and TRBJ1-2, the full variable domain is EPEVTQTPSHQVTQMGQEVILRCVPISNHLYFYWYRQILGQKVEFLVSFYNNEISEKSEIFDDQFSVERPDGSNFTLKIRSTKLEDSAMYFCASSLKQVSTYGYTFGSGTRLTVV.

The chain links TRBV6-6 to TRBJ1-5; no definite D call. Between the trimmed V and J ends, which lost 5 bases and 0 bases, there was a span of 14 bases. The CDR3 consists of 16 residues. Looked up from germline, CDR1 is MNHNY and CDR2 is SVGAGI (reference sequence). Here the CDR3 DNA reads TGTGCCAGCAGTCTCGGGGAGTATGGTAGCAATCAGCCCCAGCATTTT. Its translation is CASSLGEYGSNQPQHF.

This clonotype appeared a few times. The gene calls are TRBV20-1 and TRBJ2-1; TRBD2 matches 10 bases. With V trimmed by 4 bases and J by 7 bases, 7 bases remained unmatched. The germline V gene has CDR1 DFQATT and CDR2 SNEGSKA (reference sequence). This CDR3 comprises 14 residues. CDR3 coding DNA: TGCAGTGCTATAAGGACTAGCGGAGGAAATGAGCAGTTCTTC. Encoded protein: CSAIRTSGGNEQFF.

This clonotype was detected once. This rearrangement joins TRBV7-9 to TRBJ1-5, with D unresolved. CDR1 and CDR2 (germline): SEHNR, FQNEAQ (reference sequence). Trimming removed 5 bases at V and 1 base at J, with 9 bases between. This CDR3 has 14 amino acids. The CDR3 protein is CASSPYPSNQPQHF. Written as DNA, the CDR3 is TGTGCCAGCAGCCCGTACCCAAGCAATCAGCCCCAGCATTTT.

This clonotype was counted a few times. The chain combines TRBV7-2 with TRBJ2-5; 7 bases map to TRBD2. The length of the CDR3 is 18 residues. Germline V gene data show CDR1 as SGHTA and CDR2 as FQGNSA. The trim removed 1 base at V and 2 bases at J, leaving 13 bases unmatched. This chain's CDR3 is CASSLGLRGASGQETQYF. CDR3 bases: TGTGCCAGCAGCTTAGGGTTACGAGGGGCTAGCGGTCAAGAGACCCAGTACTTC.

The chain has TRBV6-5 and TRBJ2-5, with TRBD2 matching 7 bases. From germline, CDR1 is MNHEY and CDR2 SVGAGI. V lost 6 bases and J lost 5; bases outside the gene matches: 6. The CDR3 extends over 13 amino acids. DNA for the CDR3: TGTGCCAGCAGAAAAGGACTAGAGGAGACCCAGTACTTC. It yields the protein CASRKGLEETQYF.

The chain joins TRBV7-2 to TRBJ2-1; tentative D call: TRBD2 (6 bases). This CDR3 has 12 amino acids. With 4 bases removed from V and 12 bases from J, the gap between germline ends came to 13 bases. Germline-derived CDR1 and CDR2 are SGHTA and FQGNSA. The CDR3 nucleotides are TGTGCCAGCAGCTGGGACTTGTCGGTGCAGTTCTTC. Amino acids: CASSWDLSVQFF.

The chain recombines TRBV7-3 with TRBJ1-1, with D possibly being TRBD1 (6 bases). The CDR3 sequence is 16 residues long. The ends were cut back, 0 bases at V and 5 bases at J, with 16 bases in the middle. Germline V gene sequence: CDR1 SGHTA, CDR2 FQGTGA. The CDR3 reads CASSLTPGEGGTEAFF. The CDR3 bases are TGTGCCAGCAGCTTAACGCCAGGGGAGGGTGGAACTGAAGCTTTCTTT.

This clonotype was counted ten times or more. V is TRBV11-1 and J is TRBJ2-5, with TRBD2 identical over 9 bases. CDR1 SGHAT and CDR2 FQDESV come from the germline V gene (reference sequence). The CDR3 is made up of 15 amino acids. The V and J ends lost 6 bases and 0 bases, in that order; junction bases with no gene match: 5. CDR3 sequence (DNA): TGTGCCAGCAGATCGACTAGCGGATACCAAGAGACCCAGTACTTC. This codes for CASRSTSGYQETQYF.

J is TRBJ2-7 and V is TRBV5-1; 7 bases map to TRBD1. Per germline, CDR1 SGHRS and CDR2 YFSETQ. J was trimmed by 5 bases and V by 4 bases; bases with no gene match: 3. The length of the CDR3 is 12 residues. Here the CDR3 reads CASSTGVDEQYF. CDR3 bases: TGCGCCAGCAGCACAGGGGTGGACGAGCAGTACTTC. Full variable domain (remainder filled in from reference TRBV5-1 and TRBJ2-7): KAGVTQTPRYLIKTRGQQVTLSCSPISGHRSVSWYQQTPGQGLQFLFEYFSETQRNKGNFPGRFSGRQFSNSRSEMNVSTLELGDSALYLCASSTGVDEQYFGPGTRLTVT.

The table lists this clonotype with a few counts. The chain links TRBV7-9 to TRBJ2-3; 9 nucleotides match TRBD2. Germline V gene sequence: CDR1 SEHNR, CDR2 FQNEAQ (reference sequence). The CDR3 has 17 amino acids. The V segment lost 0 bases and the J segment 2 bases; nucleotides outside the gene matches: 6. The CDR3 DNA sequence: TGTGCCAGCAGCTTAGCAGGGCTAGCGGGGATCACAGATACGCAGTATTTT. It yields the protein CASSLAGLAGITDTQYF.

To note about this clonotype: A much bigger clone sits one base away, suggesting this may be a read error. The chain has TRBV6-2 or TRBV6-3 and TRBJ2-1; 8 bases fit TRBD2. The tail of the sequence fits TRBJ2-7 better, so the J call may be wrong. The CDR3 spans 15 residues. In germline, CDR1 is MNHEY, CDR2 SVGEGT. CDR3 region: CASTAGTSYYNEQYF. The CDR3 region has the DNA TGTGCCAGCACCGCCGGGACTAGTTATTACAATGAGCAGTACTTC.

The chain uses TRBV5-1 and TRBJ1-1, with unresolved D. The V end was cut by 1 base, the J end by 4 bases, with 8 bases between. CDR3 length equals 13 residues. CDR1 SGHRS and CDR2 YFSETQ come from the germline V gene. CDR3 in amino acids: CASSLRSVTEAFF. The CDR3 region has the DNA TGCGCCAGCAGCTTGAGGTCAGTCACTGAAGCTTTCTTT.

Only a few counts were recorded for this clonotype. The chain has TRBV6-1 and TRBJ2-1; no clear D gene. Germline CDR1 MNHNS, CDR2 SASEGT. The ends were cut back, 3 bases at V and 8 bases at J, with 11 bases in the middle. There are 13 residues in the CDR3. The CDR3 DNA follows: TGTGCCAGCAGTGACAGGCCCTGGGATGAGCAGTTCTTC. This encodes CASSDRPWDEQFF.

There are a few counts of this clonotype. The chain combines TRBV5-1 with TRBJ1-1, with D possibly being TRBD1 (5 bases). From germline, CDR1 is SGHRS and CDR2 YFSETQ. V dropped 1 base and J dropped 11 bases, with 15 bases sitting between them. The CDR3 has 13 amino acids. In nucleotides, the CDR3 is TGCGCCAGCAGCTTGCGGCTTAGGGGTTACGCTTTCTTT. Amino acids: CASSLRLRGYAFF. Looking up the rest from reference TRBV5-1 and TRBJ1-1 gives the full variable domain: KAGVTQTPRYLIKTRGQQVTLSCSPISGHRSVSWYQQTPGQGLQFLFEYFSETQRNKGNFPGRFSGRQFSNSRSEMNVSTLELGDSALYLCASSLRLRGYAFFGQGTRLTVV.

Only a few counts were recorded for this clonotype. A read error may explain this, as a much larger clone is one base away. V usage is TRBV5-1 and J usage is TRBJ2-5, with D unresolved. The CDR3 runs to 15 residues. The V end was cut by 0 bases, the J end by 11 bases, with 20 bases between. The germline V gene encodes CDR1 SGHRS and CDR2 YFSETQ. Here the CDR3 reads CASSLVSTASHEQYF. The CDR3 bases are TGCGCCAGCAGCTTGGTCTCCACGGCGTCCCATGAGCAGTACTTC.

V is TRBV6-2 or TRBV6-3 and J is TRBJ1-2; TRBD1 agrees at 9 bases. The CDR3 has 13 residues. Germline V gene lookup returns CDR1 MNHEY and CDR2 SVGEGT. J gave up 8 bases and V 3 bases, and 4 bases lay outside the gene matches. DNA for the CDR3: TGTGCCAGCAGTTATGGACAGGGGCGAGGCTACACCTTC. This translates into CASSYGQGRGYTF.

A few counts support this clonotype. One end of the junction varies from germline; a read error may be responsible. The CDR3 region has the DNA TGTGCAAGCAGCCCCCTGGACGCAACTAATGAAAAACTGTTTTTT. Translation: CASSPLDATNEKLFF. The genes are TRBV7-9 and TRBJ1-4; D ambiguous. From germline, CDR1 is SEHNR and CDR2 FQNEAQ (reference sequence). CDR3 length: 15 residues.

This chain links TRBV10-2 with TRBJ2-1; TRBD2 matches 13 bases. CDR1 is WSHSY and CDR2 is SAAADI in the germline V gene. Trimming cost V 3 bases and J 9 bases; bases outside gene matches: 8. The CDR3 is 16 residues long. The CDR3 nucleotides are TGCGCCAGCAGTGAAGTACCGGGACTAGCGGGACCTGAGCAGTTCTTC. Translating it yields CASSEVPGLAGPEQFF.

This clonotype was observed a handful of times. The chain couples TRBV18 to TRBJ2-5, with 7 bases that match TRBD1. Near its end, the DNA agrees better with TRBJ2-7, so the J call may be wrong. Per the germline V gene, CDR1 is KGHSH and CDR2 is LQKENI. CDR3 length: 14 residues. The CDR3 region is CASSPRTGIDEQYF. Here the CDR3 DNA reads TGTGCCAGCTCACCGCGGACAGGAATCGACGAGCAGTACTTC.

The rearrangement links TRBV7-2 to TRBJ2-7, with a possible D match to TRBD1 (7 bases). Looked up from germline, CDR1 is SGHTA and CDR2 is FQGNSA. The germline V and J ends were trimmed by 5 bases and 0 bases, with 17 bases remaining between them. This CDR3 comprises 16 residues. The CDR3 sequence: CASSQQTGRSSYEQYF. The CDR3 DNA reads as TGTGCCAGCAGCCAACAGACAGGGAGGAGCTCCTACGAGCAGTACTTC.

The chain is built from TRBV12-3 or TRBV12-4 and TRBJ2-7; 7 bases are a match to TRBD1. The CDR3 has 17 residues. V shed 4 bases, J shed 1 base, and the junction held 13 bases outside the gene matches. The CDR3: CASSSTLGGDLSYEQYF. The CDR3, as DNA: TGTGCCAGCAGTTCAACCCTAGGGGGCGACTTATCCTACGAGCAGTACTTC.

This clonotype turned up a few times. This CDR3 is CASSLETGRTQYF. In DNA, the CDR3 is TGTGCCAGCAGCTTAGAGACAGGCCGGACGCAGTATTTT. V usage is TRBV7-2 and J usage is TRBJ2-3; D possibly corresponds to TRBD1 (6 bases). V was shortened by 1 base and J by 9 bases, with 11 bases between the two germline ends. CDR1 and CDR2 (germline): SGHTA, FQGNSA. The CDR3 is made up of 13 amino acids.

The chain's CDR3 is CSVTSGGPYNEQFF. The CDR3 nucleotides read TGCAGCGTTACGTCGGGGGGACCTTACAATGAGCAGTTCTTC. V and J are TRBV29-1 and TRBJ2-1; 7 positions match TRBD2. This CDR3 comprises 14 residues. The trim removed 5 bases at V and 4 bases at J, leaving 8 bases unmatched. Germline V gene sequence: CDR1 SQVTM, CDR2 ANQGSEA.